This TCR beta chain emerged from a study of cytomegalovirus exposure and HLA in healthy donors. Overall study findings and caveats: In terms of immune exposure information, only CMV serostatus was available. An Asian-associated ancestry cluster reportedly showed fewer N-insertions than the roughly 700-donor mean in a later analysis. Some public TCRs appeared in many individuals, while most sequences were rare.

It was with 60 Vbeta and 13 Jbeta primers that the PCR ran. Profiled with immunoSEQ multiplex PCR; TCRdb holds only in-frame clones, not every one. The sample lists 150,000 to 200,000 clones; around 82% were seen once. Germline V gives CDR1 SGHRS, CDR2 YFSETQ. Trimming took off 4 bases at V and 0 bases at J, with 17 bases between the two ends. This CDR3 comprises 18 residues. With regard to this clone: Antigen unknown.

The TCR comes from a woman between 45 and 60 years old in good health and CMV-seropositive. The V gene is TRBV5-1, the J gene TRBJ2-6; possible D gene TRBD1, 6 bases. The sequencing input was PBMCs. The CDR3 region has the DNA TGCGCCAGCAGCCCAAGACAGGCAACCCTCTCTGGGGCCAACGTCCTGACTTTC. This translates into CASSPRQATLSGANVLTF.